These 26 T cell receptor beta chains were sequenced from one sample in a study of glioma-infiltrating T cells after dendritic cell vaccination. Method: immunoSEQ multiplex PCR; TCRdb's copy keeps in-frame clones and lacks some. There are 80,000 to 95,000 clones in the sample; 85% occur only once, and 8.5% lies in the top ten. The time point here: after dendritic cell vaccination, including at tumor progression/relapse. Sample: blood, taken after dendritic cell vaccination. These TCRs come from a human donor with glioblastoma.

The CDR3 DNA is TGTGCCAGTAGTAAGCGGGGCGTCACTGAAGCTTTCTTT. This codes for CASSKRGVTEAFF. This chain uses TRBV19 with TRBJ1-1, with a weak D call TRBD1 (5 bases). Germline assignment: CDR1 LNHDA and CDR2 SQIVND (reference sequence). With 4 bases removed from V and 4 bases from J, the gap between germline ends came to 10 bases. This CDR3 region has 13 residues.

The chain has TRBV29-1 and TRBJ1-1; weak D call: TRBD1 (5 bases). Trimming pared 6 bases from V and 5 bases from J, leaving 10 bases between. CDR3 length: 11 residues. CDR1 is SQVTM and CDR2 is ANQGSEA in the germline V gene. The CDR3 region has the DNA TGCAGCGTAACAGGTCTTACTGAAGCTTTCTTT. It is translated as CSVTGLTEAFF.

The chain combines TRBV6-5 with TRBJ2-1; D possibly corresponds to TRBD2 (5 bases). In germline, CDR1 is MNHEY, CDR2 SVGAGI. This CDR3 region has 12 residues. The V gene lost 6 bases and the J gene lost 5 bases, with 8 bases spanning the gap. The CDR3 reads CASRDLNNEQFF. CDR3 DNA sequence: TGTGCCAGCAGGGACTTAAACAATGAGCAGTTCTTC.

V is TRBV5-1 and J is TRBJ1-3; 8 bases are shared with TRBD1. Germline loops: CDR1 SGHRS, CDR2 YFSETQ. After removal of 4 bases from V and 4 bases from J, the junction contained 4 bases not matched to a gene. This CDR3 has 14 amino acids. CDR3 in amino acids: CASSVGTGGNTIYF. In nucleotides, the CDR3 is TGCGCCAGCAGCGTCGGGACAGGCGGAAACACCATATATTTT.

The chain uses TRBV6-5 and TRBJ1-1; D might be TRBD1 (6 bases). The CDR3 consists of 13 residues. V shed 6 bases and J shed 1 base, with 9 bases lying between them. Germline V gene sequence: CDR1 MNHEY, CDR2 SVGAGI. Here the CDR3 DNA reads TGTGCCAGCAGGTCGACAGGGAACACTGAAGCTTTCTTT. Its protein is CASRSTGNTEAFF.

Only a few counts were recorded for this clone. This chain links TRBV5-1 with TRBJ1-1; TRBD1 matches 7 bases. The ends lost 0 bases at V and 2 bases at J; junction bases unmatched: 1. Germline values: CDR1 SGHRS, CDR2 YFSETQ. The CDR3 is made up of 14 amino acids. Here the CDR3 DNA reads TGCGCCAGCAGCTTGGGGGACAGAAACACTGAAGCTTTCTTT. Amino acids: CASSLGDRNTEAFF.

The chain couples TRBV6-5 to TRBJ1-1; TRBD1 matches at 10 bases. Germline trimming cut 0 bases from V and 7 bases from J; bases unmatched to any gene: 2. The V gene's germline CDR1 is MNHEY and CDR2 SVGAGI. This CDR3 region has 14 residues. CDR3 residues: CASSYSTGGGEAFF. CDR3 nucleotide sequence: TGTGCCAGCAGTTACTCGACAGGGGGCGGTGAAGCTTTCTTT.

The chain uses TRBV18 and TRBJ1-5, with 11 nucleotides matching TRBD1. The trim removed 3 bases at V and 8 bases at J, leaving 6 bases unmatched. CDR3 length: 15 amino acids. Germline V gene sequence: CDR1 KGHSH, CDR2 LQKENI. CDR3 sequence reads: CASSPGTGGTKPQHF. In DNA form, the CDR3 reads TGTGCCAGCTCACCCGGGACAGGGGGTACTAAGCCCCAGCATTTT.

The V call is TRBV7-9, the J call TRBJ2-2; 11 bases are a match to TRBD1. This CDR3 spans 17 amino acids. Germline trimming cut 5 bases from V and 4 bases from J; bases unmatched to any gene: 9. Germline V CDR1 and CDR2: SEHNR, FQNEAQ (reference sequence). The CDR3 region is CASSLRPGTGGTGELFF. CDR3 nucleotides: TGTGCCAGCAGCCTCCGACCCGGGACAGGGGGCACCGGGGAGCTGTTTTTT.

V usage is TRBV28 and J usage is TRBJ1-1; 7 bases are shared with TRBD1. V was pared by 6 bases and J by 4 bases, with 11 bases of the junction left unmatched. The CDR3 consists of 15 residues. Germline-derived CDR1 and CDR2 are MDHEN and SYDVKM. The CDR3, as DNA: TGTGCCAGCAGACCTACCCGGACAGGCGTCACTGAAGCTTTCTTT. Translation gives CASRPTRTGVTEAFF.

The genes are TRBV27 and TRBJ2-7; TRBD1 might be the D (6 bases). Trimming took off 7 bases at V and 0 bases at J, with 25 bases between the two ends. There are 18 residues in the CDR3. Germline V CDR1 and CDR2: MNHEY, SMNVEV (reference sequence). The CDR3 region is CASTPSAQGPAGSYEQYF. CDR3 coding DNA: TGTGCCAGCACCCCATCCGCTCAGGGGCCGGCGGGCTCCTACGAGCAGTACTTC.

CDR3 bases: TGTGCCAGCTCACCACCTTTGGTTCGGGCACAGGGGAGGAATGAGCAGTTCTTC. Translated: CASSPPLVRAQGRNEQFF. This rearrangement joins TRBV18 to TRBJ2-1; weak D call: TRBD1 (7 bases). Per the germline V gene, CDR1 is KGHSH and CDR2 is LQKENI. The germline V and J ends were trimmed by 0 bases and 7 bases, with 22 bases remaining between them. CDR3 length: 18 residues. Full variable domain (missing parts from reference TRBV18 and TRBJ2-1): NAGVMQNPRHLVRRRGQEARLRCSPMKGHSHVYWYRQLPEEGLKFMVYLQKENIIDESGMPKERFSAEFPKEGPSILRIQQVVRGDSAAYFCASSPPLVRAQGRNEQFFGPGTRLTVL.

This chain uses TRBV6-5 with TRBJ1-2; D gene unclear. V lost 2 bases to trimming and J lost 7 bases, with 14 bases between them. The CDR3 consists of 14 residues. Germline assignment: CDR1 MNHEY and CDR2 SVGAGI. The CDR3 DNA is TGTGCCAGCAGTTACGTGAGGGCAGAAGGTGGCTACACCTTC. Its translation is CASSYVRAEGGYTF.

The chain joins TRBV19 to TRBJ1-1, with D unresolved. Trimming took 1 base from V and 2 from J, leaving 11 bases between them. The CDR3 has 15 amino acids. Germline CDR1 LNHDA, CDR2 SQIVND (reference sequence). The CDR3 sequence is CASSIGHGANTEAFF. The CDR3 DNA is TGTGCCAGTAGTATAGGGCACGGAGCAAACACTGAAGCTTTCTTT.

The gene calls are TRBV7-2 and TRBJ1-1, with 10 bases that match TRBD1. V lost 5 bases and J lost 7; bases outside the gene matches: 4. In germline, CDR1 is SGHTA, CDR2 FQGNSA. The CDR3 runs 13 residues. The CDR3 nucleotides are TGTGCCAGCAGCCGCGGGACAGGGGTTGAAGCTTTCTTT. Translation gives CASSRGTGVEAFF.

The V gene is TRBV14, the J gene TRBJ2-7; a weak D match, TRBD2 (6 bases). The germline gives CDR1 SGHDN, CDR2 FVKESK. V was shortened by 4 bases and J by 2 bases, with 15 bases between the two germline ends. The CDR3 has 15 residues. The CDR3 nucleotides are TGTGCCAGCAGCCCCGCGGGACCCAAGGCCTACGAGCAGTACTTC. Amino acid sequence: CASSPAGPKAYEQYF.

V and J are TRBV5-1 and TRBJ2-2, with D possibly TRBD1 on 6 matching bases. Germline V lookup: CDR1 SGHRS, CDR2 YFSETQ. V dropped 1 base and J dropped 4 bases, with 14 bases sitting between them. This CDR3 spans 16 amino acids. The CDR3 DNA is TGCGCCAGCAGCTTGCAGGGGACGAGAGGCACCGGGGAGCTGTTTTTT. It translates to CASSLQGTRGTGELFF. Together with reference TRBV5-1 and TRBJ2-2, the CDR3 gives the full variable domain: KAGVTQTPRYLIKTRGQQVTLSCSPISGHRSVSWYQQTPGQGLQFLFEYFSETQRNKGNFPGRFSGRQFSNSRSEMNVSTLELGDSALYLCASSLQGTRGTGELFFGEGSRLTVL.

The chain employs TRBV13 and TRBJ2-1; D is possibly TRBD1 (5 bases). Between the trimmed V and J ends, which lost 0 bases and 1 base, there was a span of 13 bases. Germline values: CDR1 PRHDT, CDR2 FYEKMQ (reference sequence). The CDR3 is 17 amino acids. The chain's CDR3 is CASSLGGSGKSYNEQFF. The CDR3 DNA reads TGTGCCAGCAGCTTAGGGGGCTCAGGGAAGTCCTACAATGAGCAGTTCTTC.

The chain has TRBV19 and TRBJ2-6; 9 bases match TRBD1. The CDR3 sequence is 17 residues long. Trimming took 7 bases from V and 0 from J; bases not matched to a gene: 7. Germline V gives CDR1 LNHDA, CDR2 SQIVND (reference sequence). The CDR3, as DNA: TGTGCCAGTAATACCGGGACAGGGATCTCTGGGGCCAACGTCCTGACTTTC. Its translation is CASNTGTGISGANVLTF.

For the CDR3, the DNA is TGTGCCAGCAGCACAGGTGGTGGTCTCTCTGGAAACACCATATATTTT. Translation gives CASSTGGGLSGNTIYF. The chain joins TRBV9 to TRBJ1-3; D perhaps matches TRBD1 (5 bases). V lost 4 bases, J lost 0 bases, and 14 bases lay in between. The CDR3 extends over 16 amino acids. CDR1 and CDR2 from the germline V gene are SGDLS and YYNGEE.

The chain is built from TRBV14 and TRBJ1-2; 8 bases are shared with TRBD1. V trimming: 3 bases; J trimming: 7 bases; junction bases outside the gene matches: 10. Per germline, CDR1 SGHDN and CDR2 FVKESK. CDR3 size: 15 residues. The CDR3 here is CASSQKTGAKFGYTF. In nucleotides, the CDR3 is TGTGCCAGCAGCCAGAAGACAGGGGCCAAGTTTGGCTACACCTTC.

The V and J genes are TRBV7-2 and TRBJ1-5; a possible D gene is TRBD1 (5 bases). Germline values: CDR1 SGHTA, CDR2 FQGNSA. V lost 5 bases to trimming and J lost 5 bases, with 22 bases between them. CDR3 length: 17 residues. The CDR3 DNA is TGTGCCAGCAGCGCACCCCAGGCGGCAGGCAGGGATCAGCCCCAGCATTTT. It is translated as CASSAPQAAGRDQPQHF.

The J gene is TRBJ2-3, the V gene TRBV7-9; TRBD2 matches 8 bases. From germline, CDR1 is SEHNR and CDR2 FQNEAQ (reference sequence). Unmatched junction bases numbered 4, after V lost 3 bases and J lost 2 bases. The CDR3 is 15 residues long. The CDR3 here is CASSLGLDITDTQYF. In nucleotides, the CDR3 is TGTGCCAGCAGCTTGGGACTAGATATCACAGATACGCAGTATTTT.

The chain couples TRBV5-6 to TRBJ2-7, with a possible D match to TRBD1 (5 bases). The V end was cut by 4 bases, the J end by 4 bases, with 9 bases between. The CDR3 extends over 12 amino acids. CDR1 is SGHDT and CDR2 is YYEEEE in the germline V gene. The chain's CDR3 is CASSPNRYEQYF. DNA of the CDR3: TGTGCCAGCAGCCCCAACAGGTACGAGCAGTACTTC.

The chain joins TRBV2 to TRBJ1-5; D remains unclear. The CDR3 spans 14 residues. Germline values: CDR1 SNHLY, CDR2 FYNNEI. Trimming removed 1 base at V and 6 bases at J, with 10 bases between. The CDR3 here is CASSEGSTPQPQHF. In DNA form, the CDR3 reads TGTGCCAGCAGTGAAGGTTCAACACCTCAGCCCCAGCATTTT.

The chain uses TRBV27 and TRBJ2-7; 12 bases agree with TRBD2. Germline-derived CDR1 and CDR2 are MNHEY and SMNVEV (reference sequence). The J segment lost 6 bases and the V segment lost 5 bases, leaving 8 bases of the junction unmatched. CDR3 length: 15 amino acids. The DNA of the CDR3 is TGTGCCAGCAGTCCTGCGACTAGCGGGAGCGGCGAGCAGTACTTC. Encoded protein: CASSPATSGSGEQYF.